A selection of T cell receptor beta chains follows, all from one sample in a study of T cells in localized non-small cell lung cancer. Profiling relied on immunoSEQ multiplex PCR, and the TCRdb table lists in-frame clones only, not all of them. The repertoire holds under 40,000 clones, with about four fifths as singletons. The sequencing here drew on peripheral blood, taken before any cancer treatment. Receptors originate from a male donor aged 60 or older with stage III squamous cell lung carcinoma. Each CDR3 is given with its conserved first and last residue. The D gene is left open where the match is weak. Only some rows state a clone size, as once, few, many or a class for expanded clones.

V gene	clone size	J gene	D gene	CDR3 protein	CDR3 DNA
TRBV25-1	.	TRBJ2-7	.	CASNEGTYEQYF	TGTGCCAGCAATGAAGGGACCTACGAGCAGTACTTC
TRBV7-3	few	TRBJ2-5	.	CASSPHSGETQYF	TGTGCCAGCAGCCCCCACTCAGGGGAGACCCAGTACTTC
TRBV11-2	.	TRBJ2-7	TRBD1	CASSLDYRGPYEQYF	TGTGCCAGCAGCTTAGATTACAGGGGCCCCTACGAGCAGTACTTC
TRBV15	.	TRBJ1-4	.	CATSRFQGGAEKLFF	TGTGCCACCAGCAGATTCCAGGGCGGGGCTGAAAAACTGTTTTTT
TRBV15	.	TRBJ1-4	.	CATSGEDILNEKLFF	TGTGCCACCAGTGGGGAGGATATCCTTAATGAAAAACTGTTTTTT
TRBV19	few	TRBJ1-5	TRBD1	CAVKGTAYSNQPQHF	TGTGCCGTGAAGGGGACAGCCTATAGCAATCAGCCCCAGCATTTT
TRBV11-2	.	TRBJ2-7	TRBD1	CASSPRTGEYEQYF	TGTGCCAGCAGCCCTAGGACAGGGGAATACGAGCAGTACTTC
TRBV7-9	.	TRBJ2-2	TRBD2	CASLTSGGSTGELFF	TGTGCCAGCCTGACTAGCGGGGGTTCCACCGGGGAGCTGTTTTTT
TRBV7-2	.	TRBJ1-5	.	CASSLEPTGWDNQPQHF	TGTGCCAGCAGCTTAGAGCCCACGGGGTGGGACAATCAGCCCCAGCATTTT
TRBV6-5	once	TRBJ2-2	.	CASRGHYTGELFF	TGTGCCAGCAGGGGACATTACACCGGGGAGCTGTTTTTT
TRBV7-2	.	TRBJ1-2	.	CASSLQGSAGYTF	TGTGCCAGCAGCCTACAGGGAAGCGCTGGCTACACCTTC
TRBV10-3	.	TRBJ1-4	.	CAISGGASSEKLFF	TGTGCCATCAGTGGGGGGGCAAGCAGTGAAAAACTGTTTTTT
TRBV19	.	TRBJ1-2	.	CASSQTVTSEDGYTF	TGTGCCAGTAGTCAGACAGTTACCTCGGAGGATGGCTACACCTTC
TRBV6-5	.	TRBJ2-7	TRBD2	CASSSASGYEQYF	TGTGCCAGCAGTTCAGCTAGCGGATACGAGCAGTACTTC
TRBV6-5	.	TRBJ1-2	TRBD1	CASRITGGGYTF	TGTGCCAGCAGAATCACAGGGGGTGGCTACACCTTC
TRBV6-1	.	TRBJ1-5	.	CASKVGQGSQPQHF	TGTGCCAGCAAGGTGGGGCAGGGGAGTCAGCCCCAGCATTTT
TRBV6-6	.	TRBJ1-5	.	CASSYSGEDSNQPQHF	TGTGCCAGCAGTTACTCAGGGGAGGATAGCAATCAGCCCCAGCATTTT
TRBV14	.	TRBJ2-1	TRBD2	CASSPSSGMVYEQFF	TGTGCCAGCAGCCCCTCTAGCGGGATGGTCTATGAGCAGTTCTTC
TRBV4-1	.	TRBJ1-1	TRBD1	CASSQGDRVGVTEAFF	TGCGCCAGCAGCCAAGGGGACAGGGTGGGGGTTACTGAAGCTTTCTTT
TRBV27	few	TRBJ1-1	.	CASMDSYSTEAFF	TGTGCCAGCATGGACAGCTATTCCACTGAAGCTTTCTTT
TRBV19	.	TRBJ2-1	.	CASISDRSSYNEQFF	TGTGCCAGTATCTCAGACAGGAGCTCCTACAATGAGCAGTTCTTC
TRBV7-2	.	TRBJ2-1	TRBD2	CASSRPGGGEQFF	TGTGCCAGCAGCCGGCCGGGGGGAGGTGAGCAGTTCTTC